This T cell receptor (beta chain) was sequenced for a study of cytomegalovirus exposure and HLA in healthy donors. The overall study: There were about 85 million unique TCRs (from HLA-typed donors) in an early data release.

The PCR was carried out with 60 Vbeta primers and 13 Jbeta primers. Libraries were prepared by immunoSEQ multiplex PCR; TCRdb keeps only in-frame clonotypes and omits some of them. Found here are 240,000 or so clones, approximately 82% of them singletons; the top ten hold approximately 8.4%. This CDR3 comprises 13 residues. J was trimmed by 8 bases and V by 7 bases; bases with no gene match: 9. Germline CDR1 is SGHTA and CDR2 is FQGNSA. J is TRBJ1-2 and V is TRBV7-2, with 8 bases aligning to TRBD1. This TCR was sampled from a woman aged 55 to 70 in good health and CMV-seropositive. The specimen was PBMCs. CDR3 loop: CASIVRDRQGYTF. The CDR3 nucleotides read TGTGCCAGCATTGTCCGGGACAGGCAGGGCTACACCTTC. Complete variable domain (other parts from reference TRBV7-2 and TRBJ1-2): GAGVSQSPSNKVTEKGKDVELRCDPISGHTALYWYRQSLGQGLEFLIYFQGNSAPDKSGLPSDRFSAERTGGSVSTLTIQRTQQEDSAVYLCASIVRDRQGYTFGSGTRLTVV.